Below, 12 T cell receptor beta chains from the same sample are listed, as sequenced in a study of Graves' ophthalmopathy and Graves' hyperthyroidism. Amplification of the TCR beta CDR3 regions used RNA transcripts (as template). HTBI primers served in a first-round RT-PCR, which a second-round multiplex PCR followed. TCRdb re-analysed the multiplex PCR reads in MiXCR, keeping a single row per CDR3 protein. The sample lists 450,000 to 600,000 distinct CDR3 sequences, less than 40% seen once, with about 4.2% in the top ten. The source material was peripheral blood or thyroid tissue (not recorded which). These receptors were collected from an adult man with Graves' hyperthyroidism.

This chain's CDR3 is CASSSGKAYEQYF. Written as DNA, the CDR3 is TGTGCCAGCAGCTCCGGCAAGGCCTACGAGCAGTACTTC. The genes are TRBV11-2 and TRBJ2-7; D is undetermined. V was clipped by 4 bases and J by 2 bases, with 9 bases between them. Looked up from germline, CDR1 is SGHAT and CDR2 is FQNNGV. This CDR3 spans 13 amino acids.

This clonotype has at least ten counts. The chain uses TRBV5-1 and TRBJ2-7; 9 nucleotides line up with TRBD1. Germline values: CDR1 SGHRS, CDR2 YFSETQ. With 3 bases clipped from V and 4 bases from J, the junction kept 5 bases outside the gene matches. CDR3 size: 14 residues. CDR3 bases: TGCGCCAGCAGCTCGTGGGACAGGGTGTACGAGCAGTACTTC. The encoded protein is CASSSWDRVYEQYF.

As for this clonotype: Given a much more abundant clone one base away, this may be a read error. The J gene is TRBJ2-2, the V gene TRBV7-9; 14 bases agree with TRBD2. Germline CDR1 is SEHNR and CDR2 is FQNEAQ (reference sequence). V shed 6 bases, J shed 6 bases, and the junction held 12 bases outside the gene matches. The CDR3 contains 18 residues. In DNA, the CDR3 is TGTGCCAGCAGTCTCAGGCGACTAGCGGGAGGGCACGCCGGGGAGCTGTTTTTT. Protein: CASSLRRLAGGHAGELFF. The full variable domain, completed using reference TRBV7-9 and TRBJ2-2, is DTGVSQNPRHKITKRGQNVTFRCDPISEHNRLYWYRQTLGQGPEFLTYFQNEAQLEKSRLLSDRFSAERPKGSFSTLEIQRTEQGDSAMYLCASSLRRLAGGHAGELFFGEGSRLTVL.

The chain couples TRBV14 to TRBJ1-2; 9 bases align to TRBD1. This CDR3 contains 15 residues. Germline V lookup: CDR1 SGHDN, CDR2 FVKESK. Losses at the gene ends were 1 base for V and 3 bases for J; bases not matched to a gene: 3. This CDR3 is CASSQGDREDYGYTF. In nucleotides, the CDR3 is TGTGCCAGCAGCCAAGGGGACAGGGAAGACTATGGCTACACCTTC.

The chain recombines TRBV12-3 or TRBV12-4 with TRBJ1-5; weak D call: TRBD1 (5 bases). This CDR3 is built from 14 residues. V shed 4 bases and J shed 11 bases, with 18 bases lying between them. The CDR3 is CASSWGLGTETQHF. The CDR3 nucleotides read TGTGCCAGCAGTTGGGGACTGGGGACGGAGACCCAGCATTTT.

The CDR3 loop reads CAISARVRMNTEAFF. For the CDR3, the DNA is TGTGCCATCAGTGCTAGAGTTCGGATGAACACTGAAGCTTTCTTT. The gene calls are TRBV10-3 and TRBJ1-1; D uncertain. The V end was cut by 4 bases, the J end by 0 bases, with 12 bases between. The CDR3 loop spans 15 amino acids. Germline CDR1 is ENHRY and CDR2 is SYGVKD.

The V call is TRBV12-3 or TRBV12-4, the J call TRBJ1-4; 11 bases match TRBD1. J lost 5 bases, V lost 6 bases, and 5 bases had no gene match. CDR3 length: 15 residues. The CDR3 region is CASRSGTGGNEKLFF. CDR3 DNA sequence: TGTGCCAGCAGGTCCGGGACAGGGGGGAATGAAAAACTGTTTTTT.

This clonotype was picked up many times. This rearrangement joins TRBV10-3 to TRBJ2-2, with D unresolved. The CDR3 runs 15 residues. Germline lookup yields CDR1 ENHRY and CDR2 SYGVKD. V dropped 3 bases and J dropped 6 bases, with 14 bases sitting between them. CDR3 residues: CAISDRRLSPGELFF. The DNA for the CDR3 is TGTGCCATCAGTGATCGGAGACTTTCGCCCGGGGAGCTGTTTTTT.

To note about this clonotype: Since a much larger clone is just one base distant, this may be a read error. The chain joins TRBV10-3 to TRBJ1-1; D unresolved. The germline V and J ends were trimmed by 10 bases and 7 bases, with 28 bases remaining between them. The CDR3 contains 16 residues. CDR1 is ENHRY, CDR2 SYGVKD, per germline. CDR3 sequence (DNA): TGTGCCAGCACGAAACAATGGAGGGAGTTAGACATTGAAGCTTTCTTT. The encoded protein is CASTKQWRELDIEAFF.

V and J are TRBV5-6 and TRBJ1-1; weak D call: TRBD1 (6 bases). Trimming took 0 bases from V and 10 from J, leaving 28 bases between them. CDR3 length: 18 residues. The germline V gene has CDR1 SGHDT and CDR2 YYEEEE. The chain's CDR3 is CASSLAWGQGTLPWGAFF. In DNA form, the CDR3 reads TGTGCCAGCAGCTTGGCCTGGGGGCAGGGGACCCTACCTTGGGGAGCTTTCTTT. Complete variable domain (other parts from reference TRBV5-6 and TRBJ1-1): DAGVTQSPTHLIKTRGQQVTLRCSPKSGHDTVSWYQQALGQGPQFIFQYYEEEERQRGNFPDRFSGHQFPNYSSELNVNALLLGDSALYLCASSLAWGQGTLPWGAFFGQGTRLTVV.

The chain has TRBV6-5 and TRBJ1-4; no clear D gene. V was trimmed by 2 bases and J by 3 bases, leaving 16 bases between them. This CDR3 is built from 17 residues. The germline V gene encodes CDR1 MNHEY and CDR2 SVGAGI. The DNA for the CDR3 is TGTGCCAGCAGTTACGAAACCGCAGGTTTATCTAATGAAAAACTGTTTTTT. It codes for CASSYETAGLSNEKLFF.

This clonotype was found many times. CDR3 loop: CASSYSKGNTEAFF. Here the CDR3 DNA reads TGTGCCAGCAGTTACTCGAAAGGGAACACTGAAGCTTTCTTT. The rearrangement links TRBV6-5 to TRBJ1-1, with D unresolved. The CDR3 loop spans 14 amino acids. V lost 0 bases and J 1 base, leaving 6 bases between the germline ends. Germline CDR1 and CDR2: MNHEY and SVGAGI.